This is a list of T cell receptor beta chains from one sample in a study of blood T cells in healthy people across ages. TCRdb fed the 5' RACE reads into MiXCR, producing one record per CDR3 protein. The sample carries 1.5 million to 2 million distinct CDR3 sequences, approximately 50% recorded once. Specimen: blood. These receptors were obtained from a woman between 40 and 50 years old in good health. Both conserved end residues are part of each CDR3. D genes are given only for firm matches. Clone size is not always given. Where it is, it says once, few, many or a class for expanded clones.

DNA,CDR3,D,size,J,V
TGTGCCAGCAGTCCCTCATACTCCTACAATGAGCAGTTCTTC,CASSPSYSYNEQFF,.,many,TRBJ2-1,TRBV27
TGTGCCAGCAGCCTAGGGGTCAGCAGCATCAATCAGCCCCAGCATTTT,CASSLGVSSINQPQHF,.,.,TRBJ1-5,TRBV7-9
TGTGCCAGCAGGGGCGGGGGGCGCATCGCCTCCTACAATGAGCAGTTCTTC,CASRGGGRIASYNEQFF,TRBD2,.,TRBJ2-1,TRBV3-1
TGTGCCAGCAGCTTAGGGCAGTCTTATTCACCCCTCCACTTT,CASSLGQSYSPLHF,.,.,TRBJ1-6,TRBV7-9
TGTGCCAGCAGTCCGGACTTAAACAATGAGCAGTTCTTC,CASSPDLNNEQFF,.,few,TRBJ2-1,TRBV6-5
TGTGCCAGCAGCTTAGTCGGGCCCCCGGGACAGCCCCAGCATTTT,CASSLVGPPGQPQHF,.,.,TRBJ1-5,TRBV7-9
TGTGCCAGCGGCCTCCCGGGGAACATTCAGTACTTC,CASGLPGNIQYF,.,few,TRBJ2-4,TRBV12-3/TRBV12-4
TGTGCCAGCAGTTTAGTTAAGCTGGATACGCAGTATTTT,CASSLVKLDTQYF,.,.,TRBJ2-3,TRBV12-3/TRBV12-4
TGTGCCAGCAGCACTGGGCCCCAAAGGGACGAGCAGTACTTC,CASSTGPQRDEQYF,.,.,TRBJ2-7,TRBV5-5
TGTGCCAGCAGTTTAAGGGGAAACTATGGCTACACCTTC,CASSLRGNYGYTF,.,many,TRBJ1-2,TRBV27
TGCGCCAGCAGCCAAGTTGGGACAGGGATCTACGAGCAGTACTTC,CASSQVGTGIYEQYF,TRBD1,.,TRBJ2-7,TRBV4-3
TGTGCCAGCAGCTGGACAGAACTAAGCTCCTACGAGCAGTACTTC,CASSWTELSSYEQYF,.,few,TRBJ2-7,TRBV6-1
TGTGCCAGCAGCCCCAGGATCCCTATGACAGACAACTATGGCTACACCTTC,CASSPRIPMTDNYGYTF,.,.,TRBJ1-2,TRBV7-9
TGTGCCAGCACCTCCCCCGGGGGCGAGCAGTACTTC,CASTSPGGEQYF,.,few,TRBJ2-7,TRBV28
TGCAGTGCCCGGACTAGCGGGGCCTTCTACGGGCAGTACTTC,CSARTSGAFYGQYF,TRBD2,.,TRBJ2-7,TRBV20-1
TGCAGTGCTTGGACAGGGGGCAATGAGCAGTACTTC,CSAWTGGNEQYF,TRBD1,.,TRBJ2-7,TRBV20-1
TGTGCCACCGCGGAATCTTGTTCCTACGAGCAGTACTTC,CATAESCSYEQYF,.,.,TRBJ2-7,TRBV6-8
TGTGCCAGCAGCTTGGCCAGGGGATGGATGTATGGCTACACCTTC,CASSLARGWMYGYTF,.,.,TRBJ1-2,TRBV5-8
TGTGCCAGCAGTCCCCCGGGGACAGATCTCTACGAGCAGTACTTC,CASSPPGTDLYEQYF,TRBD1,.,TRBJ2-7,TRBV12-3/TRBV12-4
TGTGCCAGCAACGAGGGCTTAGCCAAAAACATTCAGTACTTC,CASNEGLAKNIQYF,.,.,TRBJ2-4,TRBV28
TGTGCCAGCAGTGACTCGCAGCGAGCGGGCTACACCTTC,CASSDSQRAGYTF,.,.,TRBJ1-2,TRBV6-5
TGTGCCAGCAGCCGACAGGGCCTTAACTATGGCTACACCTTC,CASSRQGLNYGYTF,TRBD1,few,TRBJ1-2,TRBV12-3/TRBV12-4
TGCAGTGCCACTCCGTACATTTTTAGCAATCAGCCCCAGCATTTT,CSATPYIFSNQPQHF,.,.,TRBJ1-5,TRBV20-1
TGCGCCAGCAGCCAAGATAGGGTGGGCCGAACAGGGTCAAATTCACCCCTCCACTTT,CASSQDRVGRTGSNSPLHF,.,few,TRBJ1-6,TRBV4-3
TGTGCCAGCAGCTTAATCGGAGGGGACCAAGAGACCCAGTACTTC,CASSLIGGDQETQYF,.,.,TRBJ2-5,TRBV7-9
TGTGCCAGCAGTGCCTCTCAGGGAGGCTCCTATAATTCACCCCTCCACTTT,CASSASQGGSYNSPLHF,.,few,TRBJ1-6,TRBV25-1
TGCAGCGCGATACTAGATAGCCAAGAGACCCAGTACTTC,CSAILDSQETQYF,.,few,TRBJ2-5,TRBV29-1
TGTGCCGGGACTCAAATAGGGGTAGAGACCCAGTACTTC,CAGTQIGVETQYF,.,.,TRBJ2-5,TRBV7-6
TGTGCCAGCAGTTACTGGGGAACTGGCACAGATACGCAGTATTTT,CASSYWGTGTDTQYF,.,.,TRBJ2-3,TRBV12-3/TRBV12-4
TGCGCCAGCAGCAGGGACAGGGGGCAGAATTCACCCCTCCACTTT,CASSRDRGQNSPLHF,TRBD1,few,TRBJ1-6,TRBV4-3
TGTGCCAGCAGTTCACCGGAGGGGGGGACAGGAAGCAATCAGCCCCAGCATTTT,CASSSPEGGTGSNQPQHF,TRBD1,.,TRBJ1-5,TRBV28
TGCAGTGCCATGACAGGGGGAACTGGCTACACCTTC,CSAMTGGTGYTF,TRBD1,few,TRBJ1-2,TRBV20-1
TGCAGTGCTAGTCCGACTAGCGGGGTAGCAGATACGCAGTATTTT,CSASPTSGVADTQYF,TRBD2,.,TRBJ2-3,TRBV20-1
TGTGCCAGCTTTCCCGACGGCGTAGGGAGGCCAGGCGATGAGCAGTTCTTC,CASFPDGVGRPGDEQFF,.,.,TRBJ2-1,TRBV2
TGTGCCAGCAGCCTCTACGGGACACAATCCTACGAGCAGTACTTC,CASSLYGTQSYEQYF,.,.,TRBJ2-7,TRBV11-2
TGTGCCAGCAGTTTGGCTGGGCTGCGGTACGAGCAGTACTTC,CASSLAGLRYEQYF,.,.,TRBJ2-7,TRBV6-6
TGCAGTGCTAGCCCTAGCGGAGAGACCCAGTACTTC,CSASPSGETQYF,TRBD2,.,TRBJ2-5,TRBV20-1
TGCGCCAGCAGCCAAAGAAGGGTAGGAGATACGCAGTATTTT,CASSQRRVGDTQYF,.,few,TRBJ2-3,TRBV4-3
TGTGCCAGCAGTTACTCGACTAGGGGGGATACGCAGTATTTT,CASSYSTRGDTQYF,.,few,TRBJ2-3,TRBV6-5
TGTGCCAGCAGTTACCACGACAGGGTGGGTCAGCCCCAGCATTTT,CASSYHDRVGQPQHF,TRBD1,.,TRBJ1-5,TRBV6-2/TRBV6-3
TGCAGCGTGGAGGGGACACTTTACAATGAGCAGTTCTTC,CSVEGTLYNEQFF,.,.,TRBJ2-1,TRBV29-1
TGTGCCAGCAGCTTAGAGGCCAGTTGGAATTACGAGCAGTACTTC,CASSLEASWNYEQYF,.,few,TRBJ2-7,TRBV7-2
TGCAGCGTTGAAGATCAGGGGGCAAACTATGGCTACACCTTC,CSVEDQGANYGYTF,TRBD1,few,TRBJ1-2,TRBV29-1
TGCGCCAGCAGCTTGACCGGACAGGGGGCAGATACGCAGTATTTT,CASSLTGQGADTQYF,TRBD1,.,TRBJ2-3,TRBV5-1
TGCGCCAGCAGCCAAGATCTAGGACGGGACAATCAGCCCCAGCATTTT,CASSQDLGRDNQPQHF,.,.,TRBJ1-5,TRBV4-3
TGTGCCACCAGTGATTTAGGGGAGCCCCAACGTCAGCCCCAGCATTTT,CATSDLGEPQRQPQHF,.,.,TRBJ1-5,TRBV24-1
TGTGCCAGCAGTGTAGTACCCTCTCCAAGGGAGACCCAGTACTTC,CASSVVPSPRETQYF,.,.,TRBJ2-5,TRBV2
TGCAGTGCTAACAGGGGAGACTATGGCTACACCTTC,CSANRGDYGYTF,TRBD1,few,TRBJ1-2,TRBV20-1
TGCGCCAGCAGCCTAAACACGGGGGACAATCAGCCCCAGCATTTT,CASSLNTGDNQPQHF,.,.,TRBJ1-5,TRBV4-1
.,CASIFGTGASPPYF,.,.,TRBJ2-4,TRBV12-3/TRBV12-4
TGTGCCAGCAGCTTATGGGGGGGGGAGACCCAAGAGACCCAGTACTTC,CASSLWGGETQETQYF,TRBD2,few,TRBJ2-5,TRBV7-2
TGTGCCAGCAGTCCCGGACAGGCTCTACAGTATTTT,CASSPGQALQYF,TRBD1,few,TRBJ2-3,TRBV12-3/TRBV12-4
TGTGCCAGCAGTCATTTCGGCGGGGGGAACACAGATACGCAGTATTTT,CASSHFGGGNTDTQYF,TRBD2,.,TRBJ2-3,TRBV6-2/TRBV6-3
TGCAGCGTTGACAGCACAGATACGCAGTATTTT,CSVDSTDTQYF,.,many,TRBJ2-3,TRBV29-1
TGTGCCAGCTCACTTTGGGTGTCCGCATTTGAGACCCAGTACTTC,CASSLWVSAFETQYF,.,.,TRBJ2-5,TRBV18
TGTGCCAGCAGCCCAGGACCCGGAAAACTCACAGATACGCAGTATTTT,CASSPGPGKLTDTQYF,.,.,TRBJ2-3,TRBV7-8
TGTGCCAGCAAAGGGAAGGGGGAAGAGACCCAGTACTTC,CASKGKGEETQYF,.,.,TRBJ2-5,TRBV2
TGTGCCGTACAGGGGGTCCCAGATACGCAGTATTTT,CAVQGVPDTQYF,TRBD1,.,TRBJ2-3,TRBV7-8
TGCGCCAGCAGCCAAGATTTGGTAGATACGCAGTATTTT,CASSQDLVDTQYF,.,.,TRBJ2-3,TRBV4-3